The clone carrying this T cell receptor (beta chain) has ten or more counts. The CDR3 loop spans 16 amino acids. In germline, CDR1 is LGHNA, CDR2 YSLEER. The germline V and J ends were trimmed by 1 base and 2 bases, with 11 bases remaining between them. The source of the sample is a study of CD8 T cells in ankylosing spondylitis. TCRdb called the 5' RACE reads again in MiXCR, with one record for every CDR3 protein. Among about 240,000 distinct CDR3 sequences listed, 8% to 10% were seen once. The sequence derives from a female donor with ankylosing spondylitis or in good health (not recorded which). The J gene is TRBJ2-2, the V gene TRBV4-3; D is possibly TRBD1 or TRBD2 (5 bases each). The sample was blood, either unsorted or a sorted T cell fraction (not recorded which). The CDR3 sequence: CASSQVWDPNTGELFF. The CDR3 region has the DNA TGCGCCAGCAGCCAAGTGTGGGACCCAAACACCGGGGAGCTGTTTTTT.